The rows below give T cell receptor beta chains drawn from one sample of a study of shared T cell receptors in the human thymus. The repertoire was sequenced with immunoSEQ multiplex PCR; TCRdb's copy has only in-frame clones and lacks some. Of over 650,000 clones listed, around 87% were seen once; the top ten hold just under 0.0095%. These data were also filed under a second study, of human thymus T cells.

The sequencing input was thymocytes. These receptors all stem from a boy under two years old with a congenital heart defect. Each CDR3 is given without its conserved first and last residue.

TRBV5-1 ASSIAGGETQY
TRBV28 ASNLPGFQPQH
TRBV6-4 ASSDSTSGGADTQY
TRBV25-1 ASSLAGGVNTQY
TRBV9 ASSEGSGLIYEQY
TRBV28 ASSFPSGGPHNEQF
TRBV7-8 ASSLARNFSGNTIY
TRBV19 ASSTSGGSYNEQF
TRBV27 ASSSGQGTRSNQPQH
TRBV19 ASSFVGEGSVGEAF
TRBV5-5 ASSLGQEPYEQY
TRBV4-1 ASSHRWATAPNYGYT
TRBV4-3 ASRLLMDRGAKYGYT
TRBV19 ASGRVFGYT
TRBV9 ASSGEGEQF
TRBV28 ASRPRGREVDNEQF
TRBV6-5 ATRGLAVFNEQF
TRBV5-8 ASSLEQSYEQY
TRBV5-4 ASSQPTGGNTEAF
TRBV29-1 SVYRGPTYEQY
TRBV10-3 AISNPGLIKHNEQF
TRBV25-1 ASTGGMNTEAF
TRBV6-5 ASSFAGPPPSYEQY
TRBV7-2 ASSPRTGLSYEQY
TRBV19 ASSQQGLFSYEQY
TRBV5-4 ASSGRKNEQF
TRBV5-4 ASSFGAETGRDTEAF
TRBV4-1 ASRLSLRRVGANVLT
TRBV27 ASSSLSGVGGPEQY
TRBV9 ASSVVPRREQF
TRBV18 ASSPPGDTGTYEQY
TRBV28 ASNQDGTDTIYGYT
TRBV19 ASSIGNSTGDSNQPQH
TRBV27 ASSSSGTPTPYEQY
TRBV13 ASSFYSYSAGELF
TRBV18 ASSPPGPGQRSYEQY
TRBV4-1 ASSQEAGSWGVEANEKLF
TRBV4-3 ASSQDTTLNEQF
TRBV7-2 ASSIDRVSGRAPYEQY
TRBV4-3 ASSQGDSGQDNEQF
TRBV7-2 ASSLVSNRKAF
TRBV15 ATTITGTSGRSYEQY
TRBV4-1 ASSQEGGASSYEQY
TRBV28 ASSPETGNNSQPQH
TRBV12-2 ASRFSGTGLPNEQF
TRBV7-9 ASTLDWSSYEQY
TRBV2 ASSEARPRVNRSNQPQH
TRBV13 ASSFVVAGVRRTDTQY
TRBV30 AWSSGKRGGADTQY
TRBV7-9 ASSSRRPGAKNIQY
TRBV28 ASSLVPQRHNSPLH
TRBV28 ASSLVGTGGFPGANVLT
TRBV5-4 ASSLGAGMGHEKLF
TRBV28 ASSKRDRGKETQY
TRBV28 ASSRTGQGNTEAF
TRBV27 ASSLKVSKRESNEQF
TRBV5-1 ASSWWHNGVYEQY